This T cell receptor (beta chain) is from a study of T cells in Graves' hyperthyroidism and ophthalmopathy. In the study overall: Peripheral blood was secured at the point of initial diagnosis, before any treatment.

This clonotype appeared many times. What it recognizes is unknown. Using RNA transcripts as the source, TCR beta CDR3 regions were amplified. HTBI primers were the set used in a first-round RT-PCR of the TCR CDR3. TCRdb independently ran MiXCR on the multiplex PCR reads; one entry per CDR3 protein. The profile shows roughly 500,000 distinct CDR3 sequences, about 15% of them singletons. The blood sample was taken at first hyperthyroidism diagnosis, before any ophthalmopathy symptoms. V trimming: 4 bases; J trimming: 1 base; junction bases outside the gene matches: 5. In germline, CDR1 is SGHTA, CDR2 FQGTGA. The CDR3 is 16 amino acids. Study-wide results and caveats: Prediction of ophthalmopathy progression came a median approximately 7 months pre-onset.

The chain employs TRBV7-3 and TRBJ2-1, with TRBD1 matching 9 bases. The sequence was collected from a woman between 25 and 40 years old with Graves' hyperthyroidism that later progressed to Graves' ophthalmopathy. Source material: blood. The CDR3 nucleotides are TGTGCCAGCAGCTCCCGGACAGGGGCATCCTACAATGAGCAGTTCTTC. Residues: CASSSRTGASYNEQFF.